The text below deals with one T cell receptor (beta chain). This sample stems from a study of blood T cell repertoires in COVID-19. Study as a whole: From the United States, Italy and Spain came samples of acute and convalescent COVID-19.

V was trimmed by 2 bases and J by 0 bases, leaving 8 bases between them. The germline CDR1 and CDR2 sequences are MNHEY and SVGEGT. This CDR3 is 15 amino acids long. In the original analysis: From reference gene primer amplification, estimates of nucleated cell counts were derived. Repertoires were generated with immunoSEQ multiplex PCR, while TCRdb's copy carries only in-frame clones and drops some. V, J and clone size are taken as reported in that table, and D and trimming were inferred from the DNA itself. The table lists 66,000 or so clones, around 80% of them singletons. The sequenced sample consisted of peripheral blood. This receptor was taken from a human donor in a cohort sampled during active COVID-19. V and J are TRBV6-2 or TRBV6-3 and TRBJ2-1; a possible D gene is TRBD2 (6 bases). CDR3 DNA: TGTGCCAGCAGTTACCTCGGGAGCTCCTACAATGAGCAGTTCTTC. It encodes CASSYLGSSYNEQFF.